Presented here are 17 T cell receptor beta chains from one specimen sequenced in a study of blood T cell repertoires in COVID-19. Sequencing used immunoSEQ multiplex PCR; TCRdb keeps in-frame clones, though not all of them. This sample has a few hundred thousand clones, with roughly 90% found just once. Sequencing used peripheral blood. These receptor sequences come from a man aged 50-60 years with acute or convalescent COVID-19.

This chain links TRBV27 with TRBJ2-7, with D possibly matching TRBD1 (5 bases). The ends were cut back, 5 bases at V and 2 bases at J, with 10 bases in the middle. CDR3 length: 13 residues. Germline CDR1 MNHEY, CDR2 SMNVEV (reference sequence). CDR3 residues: CASSRRGPYEQYF. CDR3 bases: TGTGCCAGCAGTAGAAGGGGCCCCTACGAGCAGTACTTC.

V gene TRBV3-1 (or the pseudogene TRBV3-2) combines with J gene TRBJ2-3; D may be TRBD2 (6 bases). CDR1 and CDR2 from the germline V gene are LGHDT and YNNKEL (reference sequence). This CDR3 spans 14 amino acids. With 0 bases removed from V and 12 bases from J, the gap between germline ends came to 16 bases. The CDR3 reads CASSQEGGLAAQYF. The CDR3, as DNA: TGTGCCAGCAGCCAAGAGGGAGGCTTAGCGGCCCAGTATTTT.

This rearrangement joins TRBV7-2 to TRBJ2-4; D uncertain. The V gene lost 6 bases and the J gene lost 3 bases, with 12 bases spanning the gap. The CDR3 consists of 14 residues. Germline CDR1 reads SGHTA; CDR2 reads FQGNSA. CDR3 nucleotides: TGTGCCAGCAGGCGCTACCGTGGCAAAAACATTCAGTACTTC. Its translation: CASRRYRGKNIQYF.

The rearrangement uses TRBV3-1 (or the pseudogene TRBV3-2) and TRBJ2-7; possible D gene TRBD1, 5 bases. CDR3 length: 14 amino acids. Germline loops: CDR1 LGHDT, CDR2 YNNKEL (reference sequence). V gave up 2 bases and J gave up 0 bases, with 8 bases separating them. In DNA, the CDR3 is TGTGCCAGCAGCCAACAAGGGGCCTCCTACGAGCAGTACTTC. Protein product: CASSQQGASYEQYF.

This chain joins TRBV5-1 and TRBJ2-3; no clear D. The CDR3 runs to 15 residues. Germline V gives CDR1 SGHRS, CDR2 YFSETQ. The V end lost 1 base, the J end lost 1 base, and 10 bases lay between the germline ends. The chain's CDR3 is CASSLQEKGTDTQYF. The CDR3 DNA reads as TGCGCCAGCAGCTTGCAGGAAAAGGGCACAGATACGCAGTATTTT.

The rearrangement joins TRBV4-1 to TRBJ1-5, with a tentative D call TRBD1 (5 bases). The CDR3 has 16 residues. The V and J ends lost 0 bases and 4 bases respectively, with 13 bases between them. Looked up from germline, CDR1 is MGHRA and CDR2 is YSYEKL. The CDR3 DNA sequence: TGCGCCAGCAGCCAAGACGGAACGGGGGGTAATCAGCCCCAGCATTTT. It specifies CASSQDGTGGNQPQHF.

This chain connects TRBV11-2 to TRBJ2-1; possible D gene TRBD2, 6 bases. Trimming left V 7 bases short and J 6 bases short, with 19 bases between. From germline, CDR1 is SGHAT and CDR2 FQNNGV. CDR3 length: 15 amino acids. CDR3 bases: TGTGCCAGCACCAGAACTAGCCCGGCGGGCAATGAGCAGTTCTTC. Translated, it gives CASTRTSPAGNEQFF.

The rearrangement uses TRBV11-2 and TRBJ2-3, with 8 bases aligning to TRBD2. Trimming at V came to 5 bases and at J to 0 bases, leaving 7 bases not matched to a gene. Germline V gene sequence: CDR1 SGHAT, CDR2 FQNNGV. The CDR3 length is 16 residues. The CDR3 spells CASSIMGGGSTDTQYF. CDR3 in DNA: TGTGCCAGCAGCATTATGGGCGGGGGGAGCACAGATACGCAGTATTTT.

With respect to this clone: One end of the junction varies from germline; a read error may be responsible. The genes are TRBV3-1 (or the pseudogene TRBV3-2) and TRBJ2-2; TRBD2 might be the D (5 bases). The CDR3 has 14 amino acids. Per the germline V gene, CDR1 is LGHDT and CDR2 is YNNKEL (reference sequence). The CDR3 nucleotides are TGTGCCAGCACCCAACGGGGAAACACCGGGGAGCTGTTTTTT. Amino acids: CASTQRGNTGELFF.

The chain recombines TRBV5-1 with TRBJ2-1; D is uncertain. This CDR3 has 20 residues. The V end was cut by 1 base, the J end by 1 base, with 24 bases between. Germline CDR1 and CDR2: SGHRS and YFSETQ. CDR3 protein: CASSLFFRRGSRSSYNEQFF. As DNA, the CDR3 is TGCGCCAGCAGCTTGTTTTTCCGCCGAGGCAGCCGGAGTTCCTACAATGAGCAGTTCTTC.

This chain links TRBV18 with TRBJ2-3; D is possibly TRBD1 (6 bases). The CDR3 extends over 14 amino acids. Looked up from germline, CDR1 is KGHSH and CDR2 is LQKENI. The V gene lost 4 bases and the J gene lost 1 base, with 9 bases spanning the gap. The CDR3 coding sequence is TGTGCCAGCTCACTTTACAGGGGCACAGATACGCAGTATTTT. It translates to CASSLYRGTDTQYF.

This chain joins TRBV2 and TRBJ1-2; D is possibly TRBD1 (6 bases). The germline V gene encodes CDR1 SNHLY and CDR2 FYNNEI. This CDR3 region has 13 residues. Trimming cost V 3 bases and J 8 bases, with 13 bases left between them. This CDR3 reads CASSELAGGGYTF. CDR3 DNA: TGTGCCAGCAGTGAGTTGGCGGGGGGCGGCTACACCTTC.

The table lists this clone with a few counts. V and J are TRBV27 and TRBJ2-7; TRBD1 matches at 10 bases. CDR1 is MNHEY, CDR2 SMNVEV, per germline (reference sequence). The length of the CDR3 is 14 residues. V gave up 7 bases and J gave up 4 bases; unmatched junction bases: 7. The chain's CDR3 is CASKGQGTLYEQYF. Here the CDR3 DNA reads TGTGCCAGCAAGGGACAGGGGACTCTTTACGAGCAGTACTTC.

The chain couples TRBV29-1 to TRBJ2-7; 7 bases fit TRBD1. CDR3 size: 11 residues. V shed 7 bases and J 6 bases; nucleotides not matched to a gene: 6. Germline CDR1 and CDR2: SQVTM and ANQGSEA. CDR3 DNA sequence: TGCAGCGGCGGACAGGAGCGCGAGCAGTACTTC. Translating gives CSGGQEREQYF.

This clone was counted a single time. CDR3 loop: CASSQDLDEQFF. CDR3 nucleotides: TGTGCCAGCAGCCAAGATCTAGACGAGCAGTTCTTC. The V and J genes are TRBV3-1 (or the pseudogene TRBV3-2) and TRBJ2-1; no clear D gene. The germline CDR1 and CDR2 sequences are LGHDT and YNNKEL (reference sequence). Between the trimmed V and J ends, which lost 0 bases and 10 bases, there was a span of 7 bases. This CDR3 region has 12 residues.

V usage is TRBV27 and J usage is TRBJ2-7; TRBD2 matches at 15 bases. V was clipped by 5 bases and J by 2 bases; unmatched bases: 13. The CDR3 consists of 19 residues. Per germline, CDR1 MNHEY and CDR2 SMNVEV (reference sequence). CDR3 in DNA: TGTGCCAGCAGTCCCCGGACTAGCGGGGGGGCCTACCGCCCCTACGAGCAGTACTTC. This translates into CASSPRTSGGAYRPYEQYF.

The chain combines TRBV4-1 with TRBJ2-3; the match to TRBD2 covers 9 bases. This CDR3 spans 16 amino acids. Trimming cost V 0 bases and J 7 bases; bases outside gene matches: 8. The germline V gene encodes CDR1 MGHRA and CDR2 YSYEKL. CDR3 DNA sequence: TGCGCCAGCAGCCAAGATCGAGCGGGGGGCCTCAATACGCAGTATTTT. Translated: CASSQDRAGGLNTQYF.